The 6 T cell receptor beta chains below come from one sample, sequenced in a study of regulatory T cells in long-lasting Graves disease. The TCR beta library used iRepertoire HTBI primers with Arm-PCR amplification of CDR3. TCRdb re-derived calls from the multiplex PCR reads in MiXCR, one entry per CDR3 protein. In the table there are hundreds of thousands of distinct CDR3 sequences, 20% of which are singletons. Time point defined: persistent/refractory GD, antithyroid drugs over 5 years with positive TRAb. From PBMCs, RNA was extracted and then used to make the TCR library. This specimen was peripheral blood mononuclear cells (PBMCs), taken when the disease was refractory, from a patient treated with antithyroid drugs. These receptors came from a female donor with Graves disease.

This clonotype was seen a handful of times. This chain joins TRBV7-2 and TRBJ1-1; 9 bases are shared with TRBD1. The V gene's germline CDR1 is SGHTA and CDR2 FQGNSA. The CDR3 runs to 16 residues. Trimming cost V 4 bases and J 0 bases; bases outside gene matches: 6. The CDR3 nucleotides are TGTGCCAGCAGCTCTACAGGGGGCAATATGAACACTGAAGCTTTCTTT. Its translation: CASSSTGGNMNTEAFF.

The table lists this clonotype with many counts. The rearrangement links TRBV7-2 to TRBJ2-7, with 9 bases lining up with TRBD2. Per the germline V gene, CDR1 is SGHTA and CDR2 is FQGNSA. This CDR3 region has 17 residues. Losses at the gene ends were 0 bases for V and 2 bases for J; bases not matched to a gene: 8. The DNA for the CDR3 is TGTGCCAGCAGCTTAGCTGGCCCACTAGCGGGCGCCTACGAGCAGTACTTC. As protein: CASSLAGPLAGAYEQYF.

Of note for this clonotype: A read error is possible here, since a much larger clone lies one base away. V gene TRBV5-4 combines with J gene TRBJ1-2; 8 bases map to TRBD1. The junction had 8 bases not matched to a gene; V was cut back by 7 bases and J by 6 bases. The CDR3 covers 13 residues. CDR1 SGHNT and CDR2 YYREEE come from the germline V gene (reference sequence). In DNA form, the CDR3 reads TGTGCCAGCGGCGACAGGGGCTTCAATGGCTACACCTTC. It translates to CASGDRGFNGYTF.

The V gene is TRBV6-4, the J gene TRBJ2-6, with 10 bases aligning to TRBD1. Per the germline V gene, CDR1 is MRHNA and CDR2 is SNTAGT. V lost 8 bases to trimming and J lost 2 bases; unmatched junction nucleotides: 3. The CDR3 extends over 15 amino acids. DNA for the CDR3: TGTGCCAGCCAAGGGACAGGGGCTGGGGCCAACGTCCTGACTTTC. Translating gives CASQGTGAGANVLTF.

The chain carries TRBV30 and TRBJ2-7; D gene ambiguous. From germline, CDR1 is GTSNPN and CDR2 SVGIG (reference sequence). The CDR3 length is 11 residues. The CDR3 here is CALAGLPGQYF. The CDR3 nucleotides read TGTGCTCTCGCCGGGCTCCCGGGGCAGTACTTC.

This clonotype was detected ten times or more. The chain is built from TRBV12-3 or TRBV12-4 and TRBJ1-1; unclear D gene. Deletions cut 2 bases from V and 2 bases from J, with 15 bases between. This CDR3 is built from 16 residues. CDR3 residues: CASSLLLQLVNTEAFF. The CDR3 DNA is TGTGCCAGCAGTTTATTATTACAGCTAGTCAACACTGAAGCTTTCTTT.